This TCR beta chain was identified in a study of T cell responses to AZD1222 COVID-19 vaccine. In the case of this clone: Its specificity is not known.

Overall study results and limits: Just a handful of AZD1222 recipients tested seropositive at baseline. Clonal diversity was possibly underestimated, and the donors were mostly white British, with more females. Two doses of AZD1222 preceded a rise in Spike-specific TCR breadth and depth.

Trimming removed 0 bases from V and 3 bases from J, with 12 bases in between. Per germline, CDR1 SGDLS and CDR2 YYNGEE. The CDR3 runs to 15 residues. The method was immunoSEQ multiplex PCR; TCRdb's version includes in-frame clones alone and lacks a portion of them. The sample has under 150,000 clones, roughly 92% seen once. This specimen consisted of peripheral blood, obtained on day 0 of AZD1222 vaccination. The V call is TRBV9, the J call TRBJ1-2; D is possibly TRBD1 (6 bases). The receptor was derived from an adult in good health. CDR3 residues: CASSVEPQGDYGYTF. CDR3 nucleotide sequence: TGTGCCAGCAGCGTAGAGCCACAGGGCGACTATGGCTACACCTTC.